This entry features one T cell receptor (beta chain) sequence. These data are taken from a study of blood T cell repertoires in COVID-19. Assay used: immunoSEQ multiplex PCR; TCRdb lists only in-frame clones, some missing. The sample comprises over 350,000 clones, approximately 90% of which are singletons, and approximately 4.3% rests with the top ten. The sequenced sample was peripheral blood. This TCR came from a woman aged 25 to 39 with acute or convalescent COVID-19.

CDR3 region: CAWISGLVRDTGNSPLHF. The CDR3 DNA reads as TGTGCCTGGATTTCGGGCTTGGTGAGAGACACGGGGAATTCACCCCTCCACTTT. The V and J genes are TRBV30 and TRBJ1-6; unclear D gene. CDR1 GTSNPN and CDR2 SVGIG come from the germline V gene (reference sequence). V was trimmed by 4 bases and J by 7 bases, leaving 26 bases between them. There are 18 residues in the CDR3.